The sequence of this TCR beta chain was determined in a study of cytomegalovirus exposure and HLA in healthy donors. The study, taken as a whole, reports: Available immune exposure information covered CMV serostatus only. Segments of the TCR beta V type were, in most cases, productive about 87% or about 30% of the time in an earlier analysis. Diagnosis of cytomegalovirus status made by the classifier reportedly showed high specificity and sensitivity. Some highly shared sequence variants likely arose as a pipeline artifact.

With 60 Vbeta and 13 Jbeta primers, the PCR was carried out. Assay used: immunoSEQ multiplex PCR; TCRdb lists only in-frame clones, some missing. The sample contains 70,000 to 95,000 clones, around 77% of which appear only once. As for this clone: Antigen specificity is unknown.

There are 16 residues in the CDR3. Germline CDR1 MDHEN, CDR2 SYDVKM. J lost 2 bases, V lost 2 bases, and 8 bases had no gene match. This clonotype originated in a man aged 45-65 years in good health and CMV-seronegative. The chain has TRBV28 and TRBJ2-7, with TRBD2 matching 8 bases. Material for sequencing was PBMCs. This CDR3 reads CASSLTSGGQPYEQYF. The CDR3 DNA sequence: TGTGCCAGCAGTTTAACCAGCGGGGGACAACCCTACGAGCAGTACTTC.